The 20 T cell receptor beta chains given below trace back to one sample, sequenced in a study of PD-L1 blockade in urothelial cancer. Time point described: pretreatment peripheral blood. Sequenced by immunoSEQ multiplex PCR; TCRdb stores in-frame clones only, minus some. Of tens of thousands of clones in the sample, more than 75% are singletons; the top ten hold approximately 14%. Sequences were derived from PBMCs, sampled around atezolizumab (anti-PD-L1) treatment. The receptors shown here come from a man aged 55 to 70 with urothelial cancer.

The rearrangement links TRBV28 to TRBJ2-7, with D unclear. The V gene's germline CDR1 is MDHEN and CDR2 SYDVKM. The V gene lost 6 bases and the J gene lost 7 bases, with 7 bases spanning the gap. This CDR3 has 10 amino acids. The CDR3 nucleotides are TGTGCCAGCAGCTCGACTGAGCAGTACTTC. Encoded protein: CASSSTEQYF.

The rearrangement joins TRBV2 to TRBJ1-1; D call uncertain. The CDR3 contains 14 residues. The germline gives CDR1 SNHLY, CDR2 FYNNEI. The germline V and J ends were trimmed by 7 bases and 5 bases, with 17 bases remaining between them. The CDR3 sequence: CASTRDGVVTEAFF. The CDR3, as DNA: TGTGCCAGCACGAGGGATGGGGTGGTGACTGAAGCTTTCTTT.

This chain uses TRBV10-3 with TRBJ2-7; a weak D match, TRBD2 (5 bases). CDR3 length: 15 amino acids. V lost 6 bases to trimming and J lost 1 base, with 16 bases between them. CDR1 is ENHRY and CDR2 is SYGVKD in the germline V gene. The CDR3 spells CAISAGIRRSYEQYF. The DNA of the CDR3 is TGTGCCATCAGCGCCGGGATCCGTCGATCCTACGAGCAGTACTTC.

V is TRBV29-1 and J is TRBJ1-1; TRBD1 matches 10 bases. CDR1 is SQVTM, CDR2 ANQGSEA, per germline. The CDR3 runs to 15 residues. The V and J ends lost 4 bases and 1 base, in that order; junction bases with no gene match: 6. The CDR3 loop reads CSVGGTGAWNTEAFF. As DNA, the CDR3 is TGCAGCGTTGGGGGGACAGGGGCATGGAACACTGAAGCTTTCTTT.

This clone was recorded only once. The rearrangement links TRBV5-1 to TRBJ1-1; maybe TRBD1 (6 bases). The germline V gene encodes CDR1 SGHRS and CDR2 YFSETQ. The V end lost 4 bases, the J end lost 1 base, and 14 bases lay between the germline ends. There are 15 residues in the CDR3. CDR3 residues: CASSPGGQQNTEAFF. In DNA form, the CDR3 reads TGCGCCAGCAGCCCCGGAGGACAGCAGAACACTGAAGCTTTCTTT.

This chain joins TRBV2 and TRBJ2-7, with 10 nucleotides matching TRBD1. J gave up 2 bases and V 6 bases, and 4 bases lay outside the gene matches. The CDR3 has 14 residues. Germline V gene sequence: CDR1 SNHLY, CDR2 FYNNEI. The CDR3 sequence is CASRGQGRAYEQYF. As DNA, the CDR3 is TGTGCCAGCAGGGGACAGGGGAGGGCCTACGAGCAGTACTTC.

V is TRBV9 and J is TRBJ2-2; D is perhaps TRBD2 (6 bases). Trimming stripped 1 base from V and 4 bases from J, with 11 bases between. The V gene's germline CDR1 is SGDLS and CDR2 YYNGEE. This CDR3 has 15 residues. The CDR3: CASSVRGRATGELFF. In DNA, the CDR3 is TGTGCCAGCAGCGTACGGGGGAGAGCCACCGGGGAGCTGTTTTTT.

This chain links TRBV18 with TRBJ2-4, with 7 bases that match TRBD1. The CDR3 contains 19 residues. The junction had 19 bases not matched to a gene; V was cut back by 1 base and J by 7 bases. Germline V gene sequence: CDR1 KGHSH, CDR2 LQKENI. The CDR3 DNA sequence: TGTGCCAGCTCACCACTCGACCGACATCGTGGCGACAGGGAGAACATTCAGTACTTC. It translates to CASSPLDRHRGDRENIQYF.

This rearrangement joins TRBV11-2 to TRBJ2-1; 8 nucleotides align to TRBD2. Germline V gene sequence: CDR1 SGHAT, CDR2 FQNNGV. The CDR3 runs to 19 residues. Losses at the gene ends were 1 base for V and 7 bases for J; bases not matched to a gene: 18. CDR3 loop: CASSLVSPTSAPPKNEQFF. The CDR3 bases are TGTGCCAGCAGCTTAGTGAGCCCGACTAGCGCCCCCCCGAAAAATGAGCAGTTCTTC.

The chain employs TRBV14 and TRBJ1-6; no clear D gene. The length of the CDR3 is 12 residues. The ends were cut back, 3 bases at V and 8 bases at J, with 5 bases in the middle. Germline V lookup: CDR1 SGHDN, CDR2 FVKESK. The CDR3 here is CASSHAYSPLHF. Here the CDR3 DNA reads TGTGCCAGCAGCCACGCGTATTCACCCCTCCACTTT.

The rearrangement joins TRBV10-2 to TRBJ2-3; tentative D call: TRBD2 (6 bases). There are 14 residues in the CDR3. Germline V CDR1 and CDR2: WSHSY, SAAADI. With 8 bases removed from V and 3 bases from J, the gap between germline ends came to 15 bases. This chain's CDR3 is CASQDYPFTDTQYF. CDR3 in DNA: TGCGCCAGCCAGGACTACCCTTTTACAGATACGCAGTATTTT.

This chain uses TRBV11-2 with TRBJ1-6; no definite D call. V lost 6 bases and J 0 bases, leaving 12 bases between the germline ends. From germline, CDR1 is SGHAT and CDR2 FQNNGV. The CDR3 contains 16 residues. In DNA form, the CDR3 reads TGTGCCAGCAGTTTTATATCGAGCTCCTATAATTCACCCCTCCACTTT. Translation: CASSFISSSYNSPLHF.

This clone was counted a single time. The rearrangement uses TRBV29-1 and TRBJ1-3, with 7 positions matching TRBD1. This CDR3 is built from 13 residues. Trimming took 6 bases from V and 5 from J; bases not matched to a gene: 7. The germline V gene encodes CDR1 SQVTM and CDR2 ANQGSEA. The CDR3 sequence is CSVKQGFRNTIYF. Written as DNA, the CDR3 is TGCAGCGTCAAACAGGGGTTCCGAAACACCATATATTTT. Combining the CDR3 with reference TRBV29-1 and TRBJ1-3 gives the whole variable domain SAVISQKPSRDICQRGTSLTIQCQVDSQVTMMFWYRQQPGQSLTLIATANQGSEATYESGFVIDKFPISRPNLTFSTLTVSNMSPEDSSIYLCSVKQGFRNTIYFGEGSWLTVV.

This clone has a handful of counts. V and J are TRBV2 and TRBJ1-6; 9 bases are a match to TRBD1. Per germline, CDR1 SNHLY and CDR2 FYNNEI. Trimming at V came to 11 bases and at J to 8 bases, leaving 13 bases not matched to a gene. The CDR3 runs 15 residues. The CDR3 sequence is CAPSDRGERDSPLHF. The CDR3 region has the DNA TGTGCCCCCTCGGACAGGGGCGAGCGTGATTCACCCCTCCACTTT.

The chain is built from TRBV6-5 and TRBJ2-7, with D possibly matching TRBD1 (5 bases). The CDR3 totals 13 residues. CDR1 is MNHEY and CDR2 is SVGAGI in the germline V gene. V was cut by 4 bases and J by 9 bases, with 16 bases left in between. Written as DNA, the CDR3 is TGTGCCAGCAGTTTAGAAACAGGTTTTGTGCAGTACTTC. It specifies CASSLETGFVQYF.

The gene calls are TRBV19 and TRBJ2-7, with a weak D call TRBD2 (5 bases). There are 15 residues in the CDR3. Trimming cost V 4 bases and J 0 bases, with 13 bases left between them. CDR1 is LNHDA and CDR2 is SQIVND in the germline V gene (reference sequence). The CDR3 sequence: CASSRAGPSSYEQYF. The CDR3 nucleotides read TGTGCCAGTAGTAGGGCGGGCCCCAGCTCCTACGAGCAGTACTTC.

The gene calls are TRBV4-1 and TRBJ2-3; a weak D match, TRBD1 (5 bases). With 5 bases removed from V and 4 bases from J, the gap between germline ends came to 10 bases. Per the germline V gene, CDR1 is MGHRA and CDR2 is YSYEKL. The length of the CDR3 is 13 residues. The CDR3 DNA reads as TGCGCCAGCAGCGCCCAGGGTGCAGATACGCAGTATTTT. Protein sequence: CASSAQGADTQYF.

The rearrangement joins TRBV7-9 to TRBJ2-1; a possible D gene is TRBD2 (5 bases). The CDR3 runs 13 residues. Between the trimmed V and J ends, which lost 1 base and 10 bases, there was a span of 11 bases. Germline values: CDR1 SEHNR, CDR2 FQNEAQ (reference sequence). In nucleotides, the CDR3 is TGTGCCAGCAGCTTAGTTGAGGGTAGCGAGCAGTTCTTC. Amino acids: CASSLVEGSEQFF.

The rearrangement links TRBV4-1 to TRBJ2-7; maybe TRBD1 (5 bases). Trimming pared 4 bases from V and 2 bases from J, leaving 12 bases between. CDR1 and CDR2 from the germline V gene are MGHRA and YSYEKL. The CDR3 length is 14 residues. The CDR3 sequence: CASSPRQGTYEQYF. CDR3 coding DNA: TGCGCCAGCAGCCCTCGCCAGGGAACCTACGAGCAGTACTTC.

The J gene is TRBJ2-7, the V gene TRBV6-1, with TRBD2 matching over 7 bases. This CDR3 is built from 12 residues. Germline CDR1 and CDR2: MNHNS and SASEGT. V was pared by 11 bases and J by 3 bases, with 7 bases of the junction left unmatched. The CDR3 is CAYATSSYEQYF. The CDR3 nucleotides are TGTGCCTACGCGACTAGCAGCTACGAGCAGTACTTC.